These T cell receptor beta chains were read from a single sample in a study of T cells in Graves' hyperthyroidism and ophthalmopathy. TCRdb analysed the multiplex PCR reads with MiXCR anew, one entry per CDR3 protein. The data contain fewer than 450,000 distinct CDR3 sequences, around 15% of them singletons. The specimen was blood. These receptors were collected from a woman in her fifties or sixties with Graves' ophthalmopathy. The CDR3 runs from the conserved cysteine through the conserved F or W. Each record gives: clone size, V gene, J gene, D gene, CDR3 DNA, CDR3 protein. The D gene is left open where the match is weak. Clone size is shown for a subset of rows, as once, few, many or a class of expanded clone.

many	TRBV28	TRBJ2-3	-	TGTGCCAGCAGTTCACCCGGGAGCACAGATACGCAGTATTTT	CASSSPGSTDTQYF
many	TRBV3-1	TRBJ2-5	-	TGTGCCAGCAGAACATACAGGGAGCAAGAGACCCAATACTTC	CASRTYREQETQYF
-	TRBV5-1	TRBJ2-3	-	TGCGCCAGCAGCTTGGGGACAGTACGCACAGATACGCAGTATTTT	CASSLGTVRTDTQYF
many	TRBV12-3/TRBV12-4	TRBJ2-7	-	TGTGCCACCTCTAGGGGTTCCTACGAGCAGTACTTC	CATSRGSYEQYF
few	TRBV5-5	TRBJ2-1	-	TGTGCCAGCAGCTTAAACGGCAACTCCTACAATGAGCAGTTCTTC	CASSLNGNSYNEQFF
many	TRBV20-1	TRBJ2-1	TRBD2	TGCAGAACCCCGGGACTATCTCCTGAGCAGTTCTTC	CRTPGLSPEQFF
few	TRBV6-1	TRBJ1-4	-	TGTGCCAGCAGTACACAGGAGCGTAATGAAAAACTGTTTTTT	CASSTQERNEKLFF
many	TRBV5-1	TRBJ2-3	-	TGCGCCAGCAAGTATTCGGGGGAAAGATCAGATACGCAGTATTTT	CASKYSGERSDTQYF
-	TRBV20-1	TRBJ1-2	-	TGCAGTGCTAGACCGGAGAACTATGGCTACACCTTC	CSARPENYGYTF
many	TRBV20-1	TRBJ2-7	-	TGCAGTGCTAGTTTGTTGGCGGGATTCCTCTACGAGCAGTACTTC	CSASLLAGFLYEQYF
many	TRBV12-3/TRBV12-4	TRBJ1-3	-	TGTGCCAGCAGTTACGCGGCTGCGGGAAACACCATATATTTT	CASSYAAAGNTIYF
-	TRBV30	TRBJ1-1	-	TGTGCCTGGAGTGATGGGGGCACTGAAGCTTTCTTT	CAWSDGGTEAFF
-	TRBV4-1	TRBJ1-5	-	TGCGCCAGCAGCCGTTTAGGGGGGGAGAATCAGCCCCAGCATTTT	CASSRLGGENQPQHF
few	TRBV20-1	TRBJ2-4	-	TGCAGTGCTCCGGGGGCCGGGCAAAACATTCAGTACTTC	CSAPGAGQNIQYF
many	TRBV18	TRBJ2-1	-	TGTGCCAGCTCGTCCCCCGGGACTCGGGGGAACGAGCAGTTCTTC	CASSSPGTRGNEQFF
many	TRBV18	TRBJ2-7	-	TGTGCCAGCTCACCACCGGAGGGTTCGCACGAGCAGTACTTC	CASSPPEGSHEQYF
-	TRBV2	TRBJ1-3	-	TGTGCCAGCAGTGATTTGACAGCAGGAAGTGGAAACACCATATATTTT	CASSDLTAGSGNTIYF
-	TRBV29-1	TRBJ2-5	TRBD1	TGCAGCGCCATGACAGGGCTCCAAGAGACCCAGTACTTC	CSAMTGLQETQYF